A single T cell receptor (beta chain) is shown here with its context. These data originate in a study of CD8 T cells in Susac syndrome. CDR1 and CDR2 from the germline V gene are SQVTM and ANQGSEA. The CDR3 extends over 12 amino acids. The V end lost 7 bases, the J end lost 7 bases, and 16 bases lay between the germline ends. Random hexamers primed reverse transcription of about 0.5 to 1 ug RNA. MiXCR, applied by TCRdb to the immunoSEQ multiplex PCR reads, yields one record per CDR3 protein. Of around 130,000 distinct CDR3 sequences listed, over 90% are singletons. The patients with Susac syndrome satisfied recently defined diagnostic criteria for either definite or probable disease.

What was sequenced was CD8+ T cells from PBMCs. The chain recombines TRBV29-1 with TRBJ1-2, with D maybe TRBD1 (5 bases). The receptor was isolated from a human donor with Susac syndrome. CDR3 sequence: CSAAGGVGGYTF. CDR3 in DNA: TGCAGCGCCGCCGGAGGGGTAGGTGGCTACACCTTC.